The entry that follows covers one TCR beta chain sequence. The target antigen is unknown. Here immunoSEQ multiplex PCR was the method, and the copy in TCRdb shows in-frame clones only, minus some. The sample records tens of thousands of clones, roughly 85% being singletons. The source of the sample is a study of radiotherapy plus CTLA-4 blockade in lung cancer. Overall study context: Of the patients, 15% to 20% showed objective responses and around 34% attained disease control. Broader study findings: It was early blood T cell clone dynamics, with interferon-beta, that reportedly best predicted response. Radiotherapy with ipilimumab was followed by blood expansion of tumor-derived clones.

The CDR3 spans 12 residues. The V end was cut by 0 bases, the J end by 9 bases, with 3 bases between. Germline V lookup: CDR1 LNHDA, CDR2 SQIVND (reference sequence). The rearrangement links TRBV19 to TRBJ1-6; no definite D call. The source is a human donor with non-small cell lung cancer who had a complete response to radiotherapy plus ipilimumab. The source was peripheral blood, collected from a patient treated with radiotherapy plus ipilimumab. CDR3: CASSIEGSPLHF. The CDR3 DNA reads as TGTGCCAGTAGTATAGAGGGTTCACCCCTCCACTTT.